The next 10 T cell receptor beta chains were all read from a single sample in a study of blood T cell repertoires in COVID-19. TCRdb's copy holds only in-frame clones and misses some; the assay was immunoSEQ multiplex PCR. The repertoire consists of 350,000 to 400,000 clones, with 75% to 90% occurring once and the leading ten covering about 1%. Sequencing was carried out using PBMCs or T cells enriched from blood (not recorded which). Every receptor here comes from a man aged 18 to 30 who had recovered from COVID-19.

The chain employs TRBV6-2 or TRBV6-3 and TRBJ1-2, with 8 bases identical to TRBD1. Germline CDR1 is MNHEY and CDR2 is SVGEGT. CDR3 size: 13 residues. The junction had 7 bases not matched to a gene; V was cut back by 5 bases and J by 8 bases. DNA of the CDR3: TGTGCCAGCAGTGACAGGGGCCAAGTCGGCTACACCTTC. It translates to CASSDRGQVGYTF.

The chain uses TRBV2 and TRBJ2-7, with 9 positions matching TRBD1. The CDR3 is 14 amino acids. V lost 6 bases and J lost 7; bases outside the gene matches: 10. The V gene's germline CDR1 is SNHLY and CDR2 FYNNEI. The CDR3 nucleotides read TGTGCCAGCAGAGGCGAACAGGGGGCGAGGGAGCAGTACTTC. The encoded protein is CASRGEQGAREQYF.

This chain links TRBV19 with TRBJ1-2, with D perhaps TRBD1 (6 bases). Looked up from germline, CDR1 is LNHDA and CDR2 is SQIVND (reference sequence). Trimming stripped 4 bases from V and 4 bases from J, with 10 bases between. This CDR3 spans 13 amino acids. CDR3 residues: CASSKQGSYGYTF. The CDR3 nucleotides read TGTGCCAGTAGTAAACAGGGTTCCTATGGCTACACCTTC.

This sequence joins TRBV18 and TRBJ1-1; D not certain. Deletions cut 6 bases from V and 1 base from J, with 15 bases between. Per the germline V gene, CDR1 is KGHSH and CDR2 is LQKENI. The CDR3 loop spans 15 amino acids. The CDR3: CASSPKEGPNTEAFF. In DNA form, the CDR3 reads TGTGCCAGCTCCCCAAAGGAGGGCCCGAACACTGAAGCTTTCTTT. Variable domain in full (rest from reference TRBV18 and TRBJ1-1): NAGVMQNPRHLVRRRGQEARLRCSPMKGHSHVYWYRQLPEEGLKFMVYLQKENIIDESGMPKERFSAEFPKEGPSILRIQQVVRGDSAAYFCASSPKEGPNTEAFFGQGTRLTVV.

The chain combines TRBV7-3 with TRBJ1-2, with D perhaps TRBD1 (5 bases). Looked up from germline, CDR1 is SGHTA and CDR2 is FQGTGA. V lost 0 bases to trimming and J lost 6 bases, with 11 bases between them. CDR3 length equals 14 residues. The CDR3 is CASSLTSGRDGYTF. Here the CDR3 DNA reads TGTGCCAGCAGCTTAACATCAGGGAGGGATGGCTACACCTTC.

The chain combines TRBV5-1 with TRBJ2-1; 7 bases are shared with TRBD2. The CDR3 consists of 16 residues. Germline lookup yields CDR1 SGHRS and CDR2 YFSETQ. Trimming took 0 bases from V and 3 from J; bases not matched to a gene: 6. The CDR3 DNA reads TGCGCCAGCAGCTTGGCGGTGGGAGGGTTCTACAATGAGCAGTTCTTC. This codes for CASSLAVGGFYNEQFF.

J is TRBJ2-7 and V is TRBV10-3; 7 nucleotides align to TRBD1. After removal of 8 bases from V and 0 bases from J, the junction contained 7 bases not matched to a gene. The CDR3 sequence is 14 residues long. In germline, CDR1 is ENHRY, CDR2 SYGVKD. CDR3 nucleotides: TGTGCCATCCCGGACAGGATTAGCTCCTACGAGCAGTACTTC. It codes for CAIPDRISSYEQYF.

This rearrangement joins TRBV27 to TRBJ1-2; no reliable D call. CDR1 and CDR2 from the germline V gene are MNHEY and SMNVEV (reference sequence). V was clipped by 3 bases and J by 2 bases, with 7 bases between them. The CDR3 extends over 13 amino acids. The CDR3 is CASSLSGNYGYTF. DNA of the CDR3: TGTGCCAGCAGTTTGTCAGGAAACTATGGCTACACCTTC.

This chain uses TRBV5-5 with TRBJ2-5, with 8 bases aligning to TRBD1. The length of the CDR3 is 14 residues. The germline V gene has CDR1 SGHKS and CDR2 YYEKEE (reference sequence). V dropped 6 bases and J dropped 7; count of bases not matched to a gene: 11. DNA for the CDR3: TGTGCCAGCATTCCGGGACAGGACGGGAGGACCCAGTACTTC. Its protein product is CASIPGQDGRTQYF.

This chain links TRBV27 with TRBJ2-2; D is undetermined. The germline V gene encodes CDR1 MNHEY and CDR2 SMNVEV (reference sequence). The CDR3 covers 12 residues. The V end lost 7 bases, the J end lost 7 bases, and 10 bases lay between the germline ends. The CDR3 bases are TGTGCCAGCAAGCGCGTAGGCGGGGAGCTGTTTTTT. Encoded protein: CASKRVGGELFF.